A selection of T cell receptor beta chains follows, all from one sample in a study of cytomegalovirus exposure and HLA in healthy donors. The table came from immunoSEQ multiplex PCR; TCRdb's copy has only in-frame clones and leaves some out. The table lists over 150,000 clones, roughly 80% of them singletons. Sequenced: PBMCs. All receptors come from a man aged 25 to 40 in good health and CMV-seropositive. Both conserved end residues are part of each CDR3. A D gene is named only where the DNA matches it firmly. Where a row states a size, it is once, few, many or the class of an expanded clone; other rows omit it.

d_call	v_call	j_call	clone_size	cdr3_aa	cdr3_nt
-	TRBV4-1	TRBJ1-6	-	CASGAGEANSPLHF	TGCGCCAGCGGGGCGGGGGAAGCTAATTCACCCCTCCACTTT
-	TRBV5-6	TRBJ2-1	few	CASSLSGGLRNEQFF	TGTGCCAGCAGCTTGTCGGGGGGCCTGAGGAATGAGCAGTTCTTC
TRBD2	TRBV2	TRBJ2-3	-	CAGVSGGSTDTQYF	TGTGCCGGAGTTAGCGGGGGGAGCACAGATACGCAGTATTTT
-	TRBV7-9	TRBJ2-1	-	CASSAIPGHFLSSYNEQFF	TGTGCCAGCAGCGCAATACCGGGACATTTCCTTAGCTCCTACAATGAGCAGTTCTTC
-	TRBV7-9	TRBJ2-3	-	CASSFPTSLQGVTDTQYF	TGTGCCAGCAGCTTTCCGACGTCATTACAGGGTGTCACAGATACGCAGTATTTT
-	TRBV5-7	TRBJ1-4	-	CASSLGVSWGRATNEKLFF	TGTGCCAGCAGCTTGGGGGTCTCGTGGGGGCGGGCAACTAATGAAAAACTGTTTTTT
TRBD1	TRBV18	TRBJ1-3	-	CASSPDRVGNTIYF	TGTGCCAGCTCACCAGACAGGGTCGGAAACACCATATATTTT
TRBD2	TRBV10-3	TRBJ2-5	-	CAISKLAGAYQETQYF	TGTGCCATCAGTAAACTAGCGGGGGCCTACCAAGAGACCCAGTACTTC
TRBD1	TRBV6-1	TRBJ1-5	-	CASSATGTGGWDNQPQHF	TGTGCCAGCAGTGCGACCGGGACAGGGGGCTGGGACAATCAGCCCCAGCATTTT
TRBD1	TRBV5-4	TRBJ2-7	-	CASSATGGRYEQYF	TGTGCCAGCAGCGCGACAGGGGGCCGATACGAGCAGTACTTC
TRBD2	TRBV4-1	TRBJ2-2	-	CASSQDLVAGARGTGELFF	TGCGCCAGCAGCCAAGATTTGGTAGCGGGGGCTAGGGGCACCGGGGAGCTGTTTTTT
TRBD1	TRBV11-2	TRBJ1-1	few	CASSLDATGITEAFF	TGTGCCAGCAGCTTAGATGCGACAGGGATTACTGAAGCTTTCTTT
-	TRBV5-1	TRBJ2-7	-	CASSLGTVLSYEQYF	TGCGCCAGCAGCTTGGGGACAGTGCTCTCCTACGAGCAGTACTTC
-	TRBV4-2	TRBJ2-7	-	CASSQDLGGGSYEQYF	TGTGCCAGCAGCCAAGATCTCGGGGGTGGGTCCTACGAGCAGTACTTC
-	TRBV11-2	TRBJ2-2	-	CASSFPGAGTGELFF	TGTGCCAGCAGCTTCCCAGGGGCGGGCACCGGGGAGCTGTTTTTT
TRBD2	TRBV5-6	TRBJ2-3	few	CASSWSGDSTDTQYF	TGTGCCAGCAGCTGGAGCGGGGATAGCACAGATACGCAGTATTTT
TRBD1	TRBV7-6	TRBJ1-6	-	CASSAGTDIYSPLHF	TGTGCCAGCAGCGCCGGGACAGACATCTATTCACCCCTCCACTTT
-	TRBV28	TRBJ1-1	-	CASSAIQWRIDTEAFF	TGTGCCAGCAGTGCTATCCAATGGAGGATAGACACTGAAGCTTTCTTT
-	TRBV5-1	TRBJ2-7	-	CASSFNKAYEQYF	TGCGCCAGCAGCTTCAACAAAGCCTACGAGCAGTACTTC
-	TRBV18	TRBJ2-3	-	CASSLNSLTSTDTQYF	TGTGCCAGCTCACTCAATAGTTTAACTAGCACAGATACGCAGTATTTT
TRBD1	TRBV27	TRBJ2-5	once	CASSLGQKETQYF	TGTGCCAGCAGTTTGGGACAGAAAGAGACCCAGTACTTC
-	TRBV6-5	TRBJ2-7	-	CASSYQGGVGEQYF	TGTGCCAGCAGTTACCAGGGAGGAGTGGGGGAGCAGTACTTC
TRBD1	TRBV6-5	TRBJ1-6	-	CASSYSAGGNSPLHF	TGTGCCAGCAGTTACTCGGCAGGGGGCAACTCACCCCTCCACTTT
-	TRBV5-6	TRBJ1-6	once	CASSLGHDNSPLHF	TGTGCCAGCAGCTTGGGACACGATAATTCACCCCTCCACTTT
-	TRBV6-6	TRBJ1-5	-	CASTLYSNQPQHF	TGTGCCAGCACGTTGTATAGCAATCAGCCCCAGCATTTT